This T cell receptor (beta chain) was captured by sequencing in a study of control samples from healthy donors and cancer patients. Generated by immunoSEQ multiplex PCR, the TCRdb table keeps only in-frame clones and is missing some. The repertoire holds about 40,000 clones, with more than 75% as singletons. V gave up 7 bases and J gave up 10 bases; unmatched junction bases: 6. The germline V gene has CDR1 LNHDA and CDR2 SQIVND (reference sequence). The CDR3 totals 12 residues. The chain links TRBV19 to TRBJ2-1; 8 bases fit TRBD2. The sample taken for sequencing was PBMCs. This TCR came from an older woman with lung cancer. The DNA of the CDR3 is TGTGCCAGTACTGGACTAGCAGAAGAGCAGTTCTTC. Encoded protein: CASTGLAEEQFF. The whole variable domain, filled in from reference TRBV19 and TRBJ2-1, reads DGGITQSPKYLFRKEGQNVTLSCEQNLNHDAMYWYRQDPGQGLRLIYYSQIVNDFQKGDIAEGYSVSREKKESFPLTVTSAQKNPTAFYLCASTGLAEEQFFGPGTRLTVL.